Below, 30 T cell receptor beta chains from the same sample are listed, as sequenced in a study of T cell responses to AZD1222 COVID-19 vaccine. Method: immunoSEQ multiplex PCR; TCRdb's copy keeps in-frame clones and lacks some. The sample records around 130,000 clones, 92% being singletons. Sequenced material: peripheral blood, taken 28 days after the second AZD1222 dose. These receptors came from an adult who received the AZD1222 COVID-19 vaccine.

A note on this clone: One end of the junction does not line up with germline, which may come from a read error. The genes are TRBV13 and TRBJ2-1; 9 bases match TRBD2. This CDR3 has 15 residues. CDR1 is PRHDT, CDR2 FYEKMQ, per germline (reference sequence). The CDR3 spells CASRLAGVSYNEQFF. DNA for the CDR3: TGTGCCAGCAGGTTAGCGGGAGTCTCCTACAATGAGCAGTTCTTC. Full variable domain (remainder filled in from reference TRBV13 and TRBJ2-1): AAGVIQSPRHLIKEKRETATLKCYPIPRHDTVYWYQQGPGQDPQFLISFYEKMQSDKGSIPDRFSAQQFSDYHSELNMSSLELGDSALYFCASRLAGVSYNEQFFGPGTRLTVL.

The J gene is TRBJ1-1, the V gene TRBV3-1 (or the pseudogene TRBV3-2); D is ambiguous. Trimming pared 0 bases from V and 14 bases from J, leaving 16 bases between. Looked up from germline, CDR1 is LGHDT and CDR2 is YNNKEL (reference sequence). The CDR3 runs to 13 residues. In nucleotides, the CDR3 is TGTGCCAGCAGCCAAGATCTTTGGGCCGTGGCATTCTTT. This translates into CASSQDLWAVAFF.

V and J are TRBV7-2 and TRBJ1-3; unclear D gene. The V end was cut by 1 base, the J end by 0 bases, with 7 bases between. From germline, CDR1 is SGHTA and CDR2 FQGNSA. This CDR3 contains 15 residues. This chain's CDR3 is CASSLEPLSGNTIYF. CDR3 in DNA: TGTGCCAGCAGCTTAGAACCCCTCTCTGGAAACACCATATATTTT.

The chain's CDR3 is CATSSRRGMAGANVLTF. In DNA, the CDR3 is TGTGCCACCAGTTCCCGAAGGGGAATGGCTGGGGCCAACGTCCTGACTTTC. The gene calls are TRBV24-1 and TRBJ2-6, with D perhaps TRBD1 (5 bases). This CDR3 has 17 residues. Trimming removed 6 bases from V and 2 bases from J, with 16 bases in between. Germline CDR1 KGHDR, CDR2 SFDVKD.

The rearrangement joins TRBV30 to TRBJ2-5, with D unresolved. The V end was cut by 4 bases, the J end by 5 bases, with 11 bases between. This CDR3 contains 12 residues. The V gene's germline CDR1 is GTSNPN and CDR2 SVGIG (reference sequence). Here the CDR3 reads CAWIRAGETQYF. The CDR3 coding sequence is TGTGCCTGGATACGGGCCGGGGAGACCCAGTACTTC.

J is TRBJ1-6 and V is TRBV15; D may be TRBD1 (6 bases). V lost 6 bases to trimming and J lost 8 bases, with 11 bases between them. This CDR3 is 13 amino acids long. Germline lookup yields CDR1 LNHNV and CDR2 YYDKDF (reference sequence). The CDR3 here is CATRRQVDSPLHF. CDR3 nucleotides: TGTGCCACCAGAAGACAGGTGGATTCACCCCTCCACTTT.

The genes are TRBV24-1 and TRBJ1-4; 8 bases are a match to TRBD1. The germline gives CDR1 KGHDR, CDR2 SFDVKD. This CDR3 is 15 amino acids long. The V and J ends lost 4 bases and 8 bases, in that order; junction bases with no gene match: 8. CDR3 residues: CATSDPGTGVEKLFF. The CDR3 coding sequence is TGTGCCACCAGTGACCCCGGGACAGGAGTCGAAAAACTGTTTTTT.

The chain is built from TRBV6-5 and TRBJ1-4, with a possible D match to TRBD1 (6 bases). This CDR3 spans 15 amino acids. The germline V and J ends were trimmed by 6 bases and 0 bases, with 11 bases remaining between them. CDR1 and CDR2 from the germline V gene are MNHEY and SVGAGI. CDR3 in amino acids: CASSLGTPTNEKLFF. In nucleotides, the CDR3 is TGTGCCAGCAGCCTCGGGACACCAACTAATGAAAAACTGTTTTTT.

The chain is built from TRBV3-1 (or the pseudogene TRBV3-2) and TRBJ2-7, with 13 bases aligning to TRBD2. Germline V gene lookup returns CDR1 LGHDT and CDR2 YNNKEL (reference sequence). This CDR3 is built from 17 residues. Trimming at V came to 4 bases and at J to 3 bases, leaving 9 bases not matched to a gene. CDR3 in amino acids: CASSPARTSGSYYEQYF. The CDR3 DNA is TGTGCCAGCAGCCCCGCCCGGACTAGCGGGAGTTACTACGAGCAGTACTTC.

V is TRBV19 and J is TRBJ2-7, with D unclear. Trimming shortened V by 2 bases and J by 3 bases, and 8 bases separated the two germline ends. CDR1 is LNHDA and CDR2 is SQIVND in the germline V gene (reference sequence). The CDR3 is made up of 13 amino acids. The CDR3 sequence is CASSIRPYYEQYF. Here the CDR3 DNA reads TGTGCCAGTAGTATACGACCGTACTACGAGCAGTACTTC.

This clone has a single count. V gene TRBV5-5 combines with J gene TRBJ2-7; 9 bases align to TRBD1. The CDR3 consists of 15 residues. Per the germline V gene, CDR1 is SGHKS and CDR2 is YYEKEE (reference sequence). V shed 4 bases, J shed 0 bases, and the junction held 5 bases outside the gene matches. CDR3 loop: CASSTGTGRSYEQYF. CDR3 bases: TGTGCCAGCAGCACCGGGACAGGGCGCTCCTACGAGCAGTACTTC.

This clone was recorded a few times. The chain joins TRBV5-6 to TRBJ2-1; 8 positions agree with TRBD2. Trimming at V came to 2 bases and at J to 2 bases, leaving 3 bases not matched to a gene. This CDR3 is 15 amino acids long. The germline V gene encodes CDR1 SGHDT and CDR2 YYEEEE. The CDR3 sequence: CASSLLGGAYNEQFF. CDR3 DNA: TGTGCCAGCAGCTTACTCGGGGGGGCCTACAATGAGCAGTTCTTC.

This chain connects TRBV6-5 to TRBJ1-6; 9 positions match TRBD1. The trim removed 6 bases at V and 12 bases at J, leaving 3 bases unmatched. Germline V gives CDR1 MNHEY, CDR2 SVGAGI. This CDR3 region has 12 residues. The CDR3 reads CASRGQGLPLHF. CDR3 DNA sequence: TGTGCCAGCAGGGGACAGGGCTTACCCCTCCACTTT.

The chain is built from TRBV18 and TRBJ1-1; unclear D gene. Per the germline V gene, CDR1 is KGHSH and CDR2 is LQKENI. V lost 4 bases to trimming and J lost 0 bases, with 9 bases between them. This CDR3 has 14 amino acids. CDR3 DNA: TGTGCCAGCTCACTGGACGGTCTGAACACTGAAGCTTTCTTT. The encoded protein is CASSLDGLNTEAFF.

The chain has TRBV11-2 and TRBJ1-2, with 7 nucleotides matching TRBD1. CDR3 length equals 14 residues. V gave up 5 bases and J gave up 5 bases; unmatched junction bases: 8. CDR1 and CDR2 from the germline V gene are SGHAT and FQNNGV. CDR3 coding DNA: TGTGCCAGCAGCACCAGACAGGGAAGGTATGGCTACACCTTC. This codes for CASSTRQGRYGYTF.

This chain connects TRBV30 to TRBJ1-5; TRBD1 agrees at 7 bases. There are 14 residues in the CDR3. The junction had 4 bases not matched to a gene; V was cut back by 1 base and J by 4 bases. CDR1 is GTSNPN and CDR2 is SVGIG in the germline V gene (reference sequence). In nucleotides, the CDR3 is TGTGCCTGGAGTGGCCTCAGGGGGAATCAGCCCCAGCATTTT. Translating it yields CAWSGLRGNQPQHF.

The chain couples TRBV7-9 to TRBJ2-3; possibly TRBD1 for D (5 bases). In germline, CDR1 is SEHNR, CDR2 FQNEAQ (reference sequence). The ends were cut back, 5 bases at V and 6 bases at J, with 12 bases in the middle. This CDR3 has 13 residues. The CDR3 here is CASSPGPGDTQYF. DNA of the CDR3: TGTGCCAGCAGCCCAGGGCCTGGCGATACGCAGTATTTT.

Here the CDR3 reads CASSLVGTSSYNSPLHF. CDR3 nucleotide sequence: TGTGCCAGCAGCTTAGTAGGTACTAGCTCCTATAATTCACCCCTCCACTTT. The genes are TRBV7-2 and TRBJ1-6; D is undetermined. Germline CDR1 is SGHTA and CDR2 is FQGNSA. Between the trimmed V and J ends, which lost 1 base and 0 bases, there was a span of 10 bases. This CDR3 contains 17 residues.

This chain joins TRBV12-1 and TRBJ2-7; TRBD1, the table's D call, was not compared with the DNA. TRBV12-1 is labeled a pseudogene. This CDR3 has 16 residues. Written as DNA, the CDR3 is TGTGCCAGCAGCTTAAAGGGGGCGCGGGAAACCTACGAGCAGTACTTC. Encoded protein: CASSLKGARETYEQYF.

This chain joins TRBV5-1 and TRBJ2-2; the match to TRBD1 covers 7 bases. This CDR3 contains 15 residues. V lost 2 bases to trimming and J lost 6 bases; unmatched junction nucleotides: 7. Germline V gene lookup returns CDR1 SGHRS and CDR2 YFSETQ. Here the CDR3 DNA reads TGCGCCAGCAGCTTAGGACAGGTCTCGGCCGGGGAGCTGTTTTTT. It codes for CASSLGQVSAGELFF. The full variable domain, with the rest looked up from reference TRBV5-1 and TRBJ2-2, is KAGVTQTPRYLIKTRGQQVTLSCSPISGHRSVSWYQQTPGQGLQFLFEYFSETQRNKGNFPGRFSGRQFSNSRSEMNVSTLELGDSALYLCASSLGQVSAGELFFGEGSRLTVL.

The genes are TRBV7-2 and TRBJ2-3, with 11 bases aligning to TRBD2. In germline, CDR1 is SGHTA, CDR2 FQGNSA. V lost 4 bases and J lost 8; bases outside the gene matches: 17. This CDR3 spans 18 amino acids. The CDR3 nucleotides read TGTGCCAGCAGCTCCCTCCCGACTAGCGGGGCCTGGGGAGGTACGCAGTATTTT. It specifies CASSSLPTSGAWGGTQYF.

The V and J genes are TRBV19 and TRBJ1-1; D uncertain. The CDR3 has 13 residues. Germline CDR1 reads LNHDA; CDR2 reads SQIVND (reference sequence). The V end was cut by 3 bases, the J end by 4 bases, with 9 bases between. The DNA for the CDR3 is TGTGCCAGTAGTATGGACCACATCACTGAAGCTTTCTTT. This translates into CASSMDHITEAFF.

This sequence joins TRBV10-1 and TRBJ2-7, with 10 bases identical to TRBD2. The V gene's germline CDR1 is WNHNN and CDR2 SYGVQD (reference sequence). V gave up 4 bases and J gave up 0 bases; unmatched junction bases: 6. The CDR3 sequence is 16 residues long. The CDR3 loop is CASSGFLAGVSYEQYF. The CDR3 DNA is TGCGCCAGCAGTGGGTTTCTAGCGGGAGTCTCCTACGAGCAGTACTTC.

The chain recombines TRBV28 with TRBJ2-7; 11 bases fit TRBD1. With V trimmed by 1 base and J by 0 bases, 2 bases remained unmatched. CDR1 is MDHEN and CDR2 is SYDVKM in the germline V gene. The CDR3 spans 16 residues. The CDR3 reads CASSLLGTGGSYEQYF. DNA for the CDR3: TGTGCCAGCAGTTTATTGGGGACAGGGGGCTCCTACGAGCAGTACTTC.

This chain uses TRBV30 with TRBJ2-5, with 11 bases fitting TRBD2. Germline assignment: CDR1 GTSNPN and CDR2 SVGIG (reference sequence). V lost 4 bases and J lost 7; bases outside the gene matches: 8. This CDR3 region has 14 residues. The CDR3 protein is CAWTTSGGPGTQYF. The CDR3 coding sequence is TGTGCCTGGACTACTAGCGGGGGACCGGGGACCCAGTACTTC.

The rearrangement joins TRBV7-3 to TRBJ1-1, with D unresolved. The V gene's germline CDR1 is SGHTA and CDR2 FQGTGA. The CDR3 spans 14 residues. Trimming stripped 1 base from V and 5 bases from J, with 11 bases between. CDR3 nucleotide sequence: TGTGCCAGCAGCTTAATAAGGACGGCAACTGAAGCTTTCTTT. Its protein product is CASSLIRTATEAFF. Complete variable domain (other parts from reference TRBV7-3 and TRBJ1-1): GAGVSQTPSNKVTEKGKYVELRCDPISGHTALYWYRQSLGQGPEFLIYFQGTGAADDSGLPNDRFFAVRPEGSVSTLKIQRTERGDSAVYLCASSLIRTATEAFFGQGTRLTVV.

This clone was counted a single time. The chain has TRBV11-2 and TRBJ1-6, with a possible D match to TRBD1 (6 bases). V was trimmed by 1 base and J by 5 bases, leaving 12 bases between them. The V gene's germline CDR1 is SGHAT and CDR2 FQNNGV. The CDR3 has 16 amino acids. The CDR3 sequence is CASSLVGGGNNSPLHF. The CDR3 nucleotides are TGTGCCAGCAGCTTAGTGGGTGGGGGCAATAATTCACCCCTCCACTTT.

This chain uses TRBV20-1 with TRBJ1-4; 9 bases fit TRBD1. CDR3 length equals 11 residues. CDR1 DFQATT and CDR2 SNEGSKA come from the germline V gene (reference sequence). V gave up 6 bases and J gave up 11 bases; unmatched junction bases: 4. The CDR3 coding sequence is TGCAGTGCGCAAGACAGGGGGAAACTGTTTTTT. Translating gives CSAQDRGKLFF.

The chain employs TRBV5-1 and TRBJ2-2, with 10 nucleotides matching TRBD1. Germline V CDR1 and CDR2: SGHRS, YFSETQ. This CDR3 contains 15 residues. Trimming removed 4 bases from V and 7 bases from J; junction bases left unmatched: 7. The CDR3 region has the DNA TGCGCCAGCAGCCCCGGGACAGGGGTGAGCGGGGAGCTGTTTTTT. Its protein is CASSPGTGVSGELFF.

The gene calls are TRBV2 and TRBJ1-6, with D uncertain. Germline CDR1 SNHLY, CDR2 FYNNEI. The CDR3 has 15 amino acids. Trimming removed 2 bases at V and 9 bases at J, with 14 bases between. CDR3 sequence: CASSEHRRYGSPLHF. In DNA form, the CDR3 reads TGTGCCAGCAGTGAACACCGGAGGTATGGTTCACCCCTCCACTTT.